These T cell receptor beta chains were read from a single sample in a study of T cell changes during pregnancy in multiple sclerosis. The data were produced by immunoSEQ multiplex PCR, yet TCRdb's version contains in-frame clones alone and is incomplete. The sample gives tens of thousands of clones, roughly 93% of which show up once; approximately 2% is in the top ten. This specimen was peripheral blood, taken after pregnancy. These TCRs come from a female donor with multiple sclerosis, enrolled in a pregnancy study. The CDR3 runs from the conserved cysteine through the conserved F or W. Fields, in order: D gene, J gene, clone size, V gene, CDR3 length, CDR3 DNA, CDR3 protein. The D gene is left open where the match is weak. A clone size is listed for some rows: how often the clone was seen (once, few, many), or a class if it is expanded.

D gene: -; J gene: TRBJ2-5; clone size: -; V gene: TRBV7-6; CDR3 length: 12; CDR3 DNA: TGTGCCAGCAGCCCCCAGGGCGAGACCCAGTACTTC; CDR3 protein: CASSPQGETQYF
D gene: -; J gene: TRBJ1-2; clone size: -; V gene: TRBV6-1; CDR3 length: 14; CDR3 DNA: TGTGCCAGCAGTGGGTATGACAGTCCCCGTGGCTACACCTTC; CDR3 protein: CASSGYDSPRGYTF
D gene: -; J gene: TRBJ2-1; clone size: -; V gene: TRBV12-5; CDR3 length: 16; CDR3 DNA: TGTGCTAGTGGTTTGCCGGGACACAACTCCTACAATGAGCAGTTCTTC; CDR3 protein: CASGLPGHNSYNEQFF
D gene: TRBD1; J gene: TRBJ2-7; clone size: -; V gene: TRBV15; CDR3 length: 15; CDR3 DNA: TGTGCCACCAGCAGAGAATCAGGGGGCTCATACGAGCAGTACTTC; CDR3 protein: CATSRESGGSYEQYF
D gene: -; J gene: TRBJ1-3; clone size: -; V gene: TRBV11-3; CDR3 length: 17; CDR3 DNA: TGTGCCAGCAGCTCGGGGAAAGGGAGAGGCTCTGGAAACACCATATATTTT; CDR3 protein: CASSSGKGRGSGNTIYF
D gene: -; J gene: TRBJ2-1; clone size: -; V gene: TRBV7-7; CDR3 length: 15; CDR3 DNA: TGTGCTAGCAGCTTAGAACTGAACGGGGACAATGAGCAGTTCTTC; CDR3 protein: CASSLELNGDNEQFF
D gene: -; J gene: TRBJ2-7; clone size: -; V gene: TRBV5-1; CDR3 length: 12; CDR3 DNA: TGCGCCAGCAGCGTGCAGGGCGACGAGCAGTACTTC; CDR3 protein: CASSVQGDEQYF
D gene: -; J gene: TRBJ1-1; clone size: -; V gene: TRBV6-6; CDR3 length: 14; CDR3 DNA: TGTGCCAGCAGTTACACAGTGTCTGGCACTGAAGCTTTCTTT; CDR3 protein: CASSYTVSGTEAFF
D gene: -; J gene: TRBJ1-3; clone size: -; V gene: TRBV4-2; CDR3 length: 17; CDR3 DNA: TGTGCCAGCAGCCAAGATGGTGGGGGCGAAGTTGGAAACACCATATATTTT; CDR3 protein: CASSQDGGGEVGNTIYF
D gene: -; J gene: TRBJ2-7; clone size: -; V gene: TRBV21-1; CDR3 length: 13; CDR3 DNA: TGTGCCACTCTAGCGGGAGGCACCTACGAGCAGTACTTC; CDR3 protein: CATLAGGTYEQYF
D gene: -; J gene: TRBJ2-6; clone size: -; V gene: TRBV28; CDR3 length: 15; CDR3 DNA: TGTGCCAGCAGTTTGGGGGGGGCCGGGGCCAACGTCCTGACTTTC; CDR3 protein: CASSLGGAGANVLTF
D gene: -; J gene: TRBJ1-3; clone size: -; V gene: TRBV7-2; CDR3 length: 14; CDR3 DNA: TGTGCCAGCAGCTTAAGACACCCGGAAAGCACCATATATTTT; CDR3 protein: CASSLRHPESTIYF
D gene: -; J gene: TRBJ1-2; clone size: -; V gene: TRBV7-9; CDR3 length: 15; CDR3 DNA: TGTGCCAGCAGCTTGTTGGACAGACTGAACTATGGCTACACCTTC; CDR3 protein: CASSLLDRLNYGYTF
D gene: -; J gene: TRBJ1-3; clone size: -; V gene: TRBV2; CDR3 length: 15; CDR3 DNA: TGTGCCAGCGGAAAAAGGGGATCTGTCGGAAACACCATATATTTT; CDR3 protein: CASGKRGSVGNTIYF
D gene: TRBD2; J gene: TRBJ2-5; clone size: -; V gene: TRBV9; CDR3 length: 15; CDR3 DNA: TGTGCCAGCAGCGTAGATACTAGCGGGAAAGAGACCCAGTACTTC; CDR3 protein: CASSVDTSGKETQYF
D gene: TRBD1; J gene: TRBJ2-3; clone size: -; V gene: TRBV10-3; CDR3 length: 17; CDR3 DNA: TGTGCCATCAGTGATCCTAGGACAGGGGGAGCTACAGATACGCAGTATTTT; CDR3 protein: CAISDPRTGGATDTQYF
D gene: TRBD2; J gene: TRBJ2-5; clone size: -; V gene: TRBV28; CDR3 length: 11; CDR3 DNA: TGTGCCAGCAGTTCCACGGGAGGGCGACACTTC; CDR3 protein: CASSSTGGRHF
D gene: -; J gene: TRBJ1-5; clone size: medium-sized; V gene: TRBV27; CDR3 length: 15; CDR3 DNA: TGTGCCAGCGGATCCCTAACAACAGGGCATCAGCCCCAGCATTTT; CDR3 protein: CASGSLTTGHQPQHF
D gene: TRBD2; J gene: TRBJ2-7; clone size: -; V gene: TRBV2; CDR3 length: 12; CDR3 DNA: TGTGCCAGCACACGGACTAGCGGAGAGCAGTACTTC; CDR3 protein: CASTRTSGEQYF
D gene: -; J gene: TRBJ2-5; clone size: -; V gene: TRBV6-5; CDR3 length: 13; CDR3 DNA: TGTGCCAGCAGCTACGGGAGTTCGGAGACCCAGTACTTC; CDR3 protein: CASSYGSSETQYF
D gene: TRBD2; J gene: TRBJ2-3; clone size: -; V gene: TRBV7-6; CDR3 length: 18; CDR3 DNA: TGTGCCAGCAGCTTAGGTTTCTTAGCGGGAGGGCCAACAGATACGCAGTATTTT; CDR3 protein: CASSLGFLAGGPTDTQYF
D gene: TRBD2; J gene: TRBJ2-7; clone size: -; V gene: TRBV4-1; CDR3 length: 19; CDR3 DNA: TGCGCCAGCAGCCAAGGTTGGACTAGCGGGAGGGCCAGGGCCTACGAGCAGTACTTC; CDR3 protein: CASSQGWTSGRARAYEQYF
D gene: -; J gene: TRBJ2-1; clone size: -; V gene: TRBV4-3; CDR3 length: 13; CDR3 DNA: TGCGCCAGCAGCCAGGTGAGGTGGAATGAGCAGTTCTTC; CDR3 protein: CASSQVRWNEQFF
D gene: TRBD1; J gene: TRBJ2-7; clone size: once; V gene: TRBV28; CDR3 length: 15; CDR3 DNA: TGTGCCAGCAGGCGCGGACAGGGAATACCTGACGAGCAGTACTTC; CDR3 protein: CASRRGQGIPDEQYF
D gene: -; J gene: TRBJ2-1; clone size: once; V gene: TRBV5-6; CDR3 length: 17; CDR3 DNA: TGTGCCAGCAGCTTGGTTGTAAGCGGGTGGCTCCACAATGAGCAGTTCTTC; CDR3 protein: CASSLVVSGWLHNEQFF
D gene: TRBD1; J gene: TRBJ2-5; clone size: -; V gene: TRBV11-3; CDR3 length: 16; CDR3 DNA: TGTGCCAGCAGCTTAGATCGTAAGGGGGCCGGCGAGACCCAGTACTTC; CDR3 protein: CASSLDRKGAGETQYF
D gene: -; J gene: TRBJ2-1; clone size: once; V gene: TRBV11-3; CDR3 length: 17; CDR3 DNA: TGTGCCAGCAGCACCCCCGACTTGATTAGCTCCTACAATGAGCAGTTCTTC; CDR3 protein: CASSTPDLISSYNEQFF
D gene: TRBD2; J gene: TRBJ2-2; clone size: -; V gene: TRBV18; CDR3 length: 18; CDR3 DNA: TGTGCCAGCTCACCACTAGCGGGAGTCGGGAAGGGCACCGGGGAGCTGTTTTTT; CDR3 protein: CASSPLAGVGKGTGELFF
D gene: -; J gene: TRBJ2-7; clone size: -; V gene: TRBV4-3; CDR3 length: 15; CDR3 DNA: TGCGCCAGCAGCCAAGTAGGTGGAGCACCCTACGAGCAGTACTTC; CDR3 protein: CASSQVGGAPYEQYF
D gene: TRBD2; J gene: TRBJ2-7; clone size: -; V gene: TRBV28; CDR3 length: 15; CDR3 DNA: TGTGCCAGCAGGCCACTAGCGGGAGGCCCCTACGAGCAGTACTTC; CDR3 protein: CASRPLAGGPYEQYF
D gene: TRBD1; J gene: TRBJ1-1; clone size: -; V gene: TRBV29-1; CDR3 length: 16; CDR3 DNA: TGCAGCGTTGAAGATCGCAAAAACAGGGGGTACACTGAAGCTTTCTTT; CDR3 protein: CSVEDRKNRGYTEAFF
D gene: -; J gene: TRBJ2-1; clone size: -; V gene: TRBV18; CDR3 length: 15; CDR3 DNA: TGTGCCAGCTCACCCGTCGGGGGCTCCTACAATGAGCAGTTCTTC; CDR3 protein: CASSPVGGSYNEQFF
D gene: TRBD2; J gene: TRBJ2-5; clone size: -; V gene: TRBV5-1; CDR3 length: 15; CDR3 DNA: TGCGCCAGCGGTCCTTCCCTTCGGGGGGAAGAGACCCAGTACTTC; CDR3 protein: CASGPSLRGEETQYF
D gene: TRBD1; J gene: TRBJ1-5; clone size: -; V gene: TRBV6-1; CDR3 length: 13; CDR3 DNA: TGTGCCAGCGAATGGGGACAGCGTCAGCCCCAGCATTTT; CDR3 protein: CASEWGQRQPQHF
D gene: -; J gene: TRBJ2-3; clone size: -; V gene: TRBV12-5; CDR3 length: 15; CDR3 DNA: TGTGCTAGTGGTTTGGCAGTGGGAGGAGCAGATACGCAGTATTTT; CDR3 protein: CASGLAVGGADTQYF
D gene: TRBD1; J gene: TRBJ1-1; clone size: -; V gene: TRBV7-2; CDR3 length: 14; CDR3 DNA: TGTGCCAGCAGCCTGACAGGGGGTGCGCTTGAAGCTTTCTTT; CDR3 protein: CASSLTGGALEAFF
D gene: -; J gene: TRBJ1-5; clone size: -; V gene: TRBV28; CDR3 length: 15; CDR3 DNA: TGTGCCAGCAGTTCCGGGACTCTACTTAATCAGCCCCAGCATTTT; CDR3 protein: CASSSGTLLNQPQHF
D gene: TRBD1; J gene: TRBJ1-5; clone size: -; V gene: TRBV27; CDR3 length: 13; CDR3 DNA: TGTGCCAGCAGTTTCGACAGGGTCCAGCCCCAGCATTTT; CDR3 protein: CASSFDRVQPQHF
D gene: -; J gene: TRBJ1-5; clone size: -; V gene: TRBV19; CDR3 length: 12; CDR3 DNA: TGTGCCAGTATGGAGGGGAATCAGCCCCAGCATTTT; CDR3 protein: CASMEGNQPQHF
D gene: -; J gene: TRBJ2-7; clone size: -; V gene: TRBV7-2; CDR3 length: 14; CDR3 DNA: TGTGCCAGCAGCTTAGGTAGCGGCTCCTACGAGCAGTACTTC; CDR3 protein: CASSLGSGSYEQYF
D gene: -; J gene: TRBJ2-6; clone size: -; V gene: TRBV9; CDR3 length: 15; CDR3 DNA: TGTGCCAGCAGCGCAGAGGGAACCGGGGCCAACGTCCTGACTTTC; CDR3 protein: CASSAEGTGANVLTF
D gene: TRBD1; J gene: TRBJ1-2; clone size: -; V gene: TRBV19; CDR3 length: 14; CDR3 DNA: TGTGCCAGTAGTATCAGGGGGCGTAACTATGGCTACACCTTC; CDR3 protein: CASSIRGRNYGYTF
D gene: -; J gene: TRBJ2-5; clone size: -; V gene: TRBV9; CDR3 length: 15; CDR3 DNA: TGTGCCAGCAGCTCCCCTTTTAGCGCGCAAGAGACCCAGTACTTC; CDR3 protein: CASSSPFSAQETQYF
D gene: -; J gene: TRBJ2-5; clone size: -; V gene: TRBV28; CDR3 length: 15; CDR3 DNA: TGTGCCAGCAGTTTACACAGGGCCCAGGGGGAGACCCAGTACTTC; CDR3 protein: CASSLHRAQGETQYF
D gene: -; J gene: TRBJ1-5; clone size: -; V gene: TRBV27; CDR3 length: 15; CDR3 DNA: TGTGCCAGCAAGGTGGGTCAGGGGCCCAATCAGCCCCAGCATTTT; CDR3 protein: CASKVGQGPNQPQHF
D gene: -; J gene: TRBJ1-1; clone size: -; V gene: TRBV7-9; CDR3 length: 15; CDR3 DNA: TGTGCCAGCAGCTTAGGTCAGAACATGAACACTGAAGCTTTCTTT; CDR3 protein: CASSLGQNMNTEAFF
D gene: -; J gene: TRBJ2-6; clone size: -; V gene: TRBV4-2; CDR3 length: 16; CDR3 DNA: TGTGCCAGCAGCCAAGATGTGAGCTCTGGGGCCAACGTCCTGACTTTC; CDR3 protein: CASSQDVSSGANVLTF
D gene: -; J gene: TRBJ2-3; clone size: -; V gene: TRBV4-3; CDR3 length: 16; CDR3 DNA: TGCGCCAGCAGCCAAGATGGAGGGACTAGCACAGATACGCAGTATTTT; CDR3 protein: CASSQDGGTSTDTQYF
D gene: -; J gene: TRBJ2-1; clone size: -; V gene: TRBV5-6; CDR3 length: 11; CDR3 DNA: TGTGCCAGCAGTAGTAGCGTTGAGCAGTTCTTC; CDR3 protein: CASSSSVEQFF
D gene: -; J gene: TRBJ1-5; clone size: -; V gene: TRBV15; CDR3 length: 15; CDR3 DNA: TGTGCCACCAGCAGATTCCGCCAGGGAAATCAGCCCCAGCATTTT; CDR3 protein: CATSRFRQGNQPQHF
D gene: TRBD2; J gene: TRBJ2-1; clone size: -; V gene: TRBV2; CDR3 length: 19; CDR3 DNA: TGTGCCAGCAGTGAAGTGAGGGCGGGAGGGCCCTCGAGGTACAATGAGCAGTTCTTC; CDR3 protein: CASSEVRAGGPSRYNEQFF
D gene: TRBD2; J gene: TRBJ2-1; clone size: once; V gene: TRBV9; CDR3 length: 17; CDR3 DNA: TGTGCCAGCAGCGATTCGACTGGGACTAGCGGATACAATGAGCAGTTCTTC; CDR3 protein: CASSDSTGTSGYNEQFF
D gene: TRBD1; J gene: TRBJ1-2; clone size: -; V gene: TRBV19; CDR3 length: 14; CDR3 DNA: TGTGCCAGTAGCCGTATGGGACAGTCGTATGGCTACACCTTC; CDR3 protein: CASSRMGQSYGYTF